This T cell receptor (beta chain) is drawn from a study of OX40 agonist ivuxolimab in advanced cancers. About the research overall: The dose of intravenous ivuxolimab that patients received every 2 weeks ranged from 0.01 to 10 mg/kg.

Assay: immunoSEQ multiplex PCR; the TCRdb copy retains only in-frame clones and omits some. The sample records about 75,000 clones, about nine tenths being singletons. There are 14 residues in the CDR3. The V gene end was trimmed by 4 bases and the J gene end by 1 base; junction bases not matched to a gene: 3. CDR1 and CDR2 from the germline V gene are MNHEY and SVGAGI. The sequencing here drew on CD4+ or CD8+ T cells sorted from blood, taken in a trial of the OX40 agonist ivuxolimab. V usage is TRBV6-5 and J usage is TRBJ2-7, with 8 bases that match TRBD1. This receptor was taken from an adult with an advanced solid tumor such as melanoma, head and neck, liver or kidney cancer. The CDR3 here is CASSWDRQSYEQYF. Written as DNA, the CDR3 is TGTGCCAGCAGTTGGGACAGGCAATCCTACGAGCAGTACTTC.